A selection of T cell receptor beta chains follows, all from one sample in a study of blood T cell repertoires in COVID-19. Repertoires were generated with immunoSEQ multiplex PCR, while TCRdb's copy carries only in-frame clones and drops some. The sample lists tens of thousands of clones, more than 75% occurring once. Material: peripheral blood. These receptors were taken from an elderly woman with acute or convalescent COVID-19. The CDR3 runs from the conserved cysteine through the conserved F or W. D genes are given only for firm matches. Not all rows give a size; the values are once, few, many and, for expanded clones, a class.

J,D,V,size,DNA,CDR3
TRBJ2-7,.,TRBV7-6,.,TGTGCCAGCAGCTTAGAAGCGGTGAGCTCCTACGAGCAGTACTTC,CASSLEAVSSYEQYF
TRBJ2-7,TRBD1,TRBV6-5,.,TGTGCCAGCAGTTTAAACAGGGGCTCCTACGAGCAGTACTTC,CASSLNRGSYEQYF
TRBJ2-7,.,TRBV7-9,.,TGTGCCAGCAGCCCCGGGGGGCAAGAGTACGAGCAGTACTTC,CASSPGGQEYEQYF
TRBJ1-5,TRBD1,TRBV7-6,.,TGTGCCAGCAGCCCGGGGACAGTTAGCAATCAGCCCCAGCATTTT,CASSPGTVSNQPQHF
TRBJ2-5,.,TRBV5-1,.,TGCGCCAGCAGCTTTGTCGCAGGGGTAGAGACCCAGTACTTC,CASSFVAGVETQYF
TRBJ1-1,.,TRBV7-2,.,TGTGCCAGCAGCTTAGTCCAGGGGAAGACTGAAGCTTTCTTT,CASSLVQGKTEAFF
TRBJ2-7,TRBD1,TRBV12-5,.,TGTGCTAACAAAAAGACAGGGGTAACCTACGAGCAGTACTTC,CANKKTGVTYEQYF
TRBJ1-4,.,TRBV5-6,.,TGTGCCAGCAGCTTTGGTCAGGCCACGGATGAAAAACTGTTTTTT,CASSFGQATDEKLFF
TRBJ2-7,.,TRBV4-1,.,TGCGCCAGCAGCCAAGCACATTTCTACGAGCAGTACTTC,CASSQAHFYEQYF
TRBJ2-2,.,TRBV7-7,.,TGTGCCAGCAGCTTAGGCGGGCCGAACACCGGGGAGCTGTTTTTT,CASSLGGPNTGELFF
TRBJ1-1,.,TRBV7-8,once,TGTGCCAGCAGCTTAGGACGACTCAACACTGAAGCTTTCTTT,CASSLGRLNTEAFF
TRBJ1-6,.,TRBV27,.,TGTGCCAGCAGTTTCCGGGATGGAGCCCTCCACTTT,CASSFRDGALHF
TRBJ2-3,.,TRBV18,.,TGTGCCAGCTCACCCGAGTCGGGCACAGATACGCAGTATTTT,CASSPESGTDTQYF
TRBJ1-2,TRBD1,TRBV4-2,medium-sized,TGTGCCAGCAGCCAAGATAAGGCAGGGGGACCTTTGGGCTACACCTTC,CASSQDKAGGPLGYTF
TRBJ2-7,TRBD2,TRBV4-2,.,TGTGCCAGCAGCCAAGATCTAGCGGGAAGGGGTTCCTACGAGCAGTACTTC,CASSQDLAGRGSYEQYF